This entry concerns a single T cell receptor beta chain. The target antigen is unknown. Of the isolated RNA, all was reverse transcribed, and so the sequenced material was expressed TCRB transcripts. Clones were read by immunoSEQ multiplex PCR, and TCRdb kept only the in-frame ones, dropping some. Of hundreds of thousands of clones detected, 12% to 15% appear once; the ten largest clones hold over 5%. This sample is drawn from a study of beta chain features in type 1 diabetes. Study results and limitations: The naive, central memory and Treg TCRB repertoires showed an apparent similarity that was greater among patients than among healthy donors.

Sampling consisted of one heparinised blood draw per donor, averaging about 116 mL. Purity above 98% was achieved in all sorted populations. The V gene's germline CDR1 is SQVTM and CDR2 ANQGSEA. The CDR3 spans 12 residues. V lost 3 bases, J lost 4 bases, and 8 bases lay in between. The clonotype was recovered from a man aged 30 to 39 in good health. The sample comprised central memory CD4+ T cells from blood. The gene calls are TRBV29-1 and TRBJ2-3, with a possible D match to TRBD2 (6 bases). The CDR3 loop is CSVDGGADTQYF. The CDR3 bases are TGCAGCGTTGACGGCGGGGCAGATACGCAGTATTTT.